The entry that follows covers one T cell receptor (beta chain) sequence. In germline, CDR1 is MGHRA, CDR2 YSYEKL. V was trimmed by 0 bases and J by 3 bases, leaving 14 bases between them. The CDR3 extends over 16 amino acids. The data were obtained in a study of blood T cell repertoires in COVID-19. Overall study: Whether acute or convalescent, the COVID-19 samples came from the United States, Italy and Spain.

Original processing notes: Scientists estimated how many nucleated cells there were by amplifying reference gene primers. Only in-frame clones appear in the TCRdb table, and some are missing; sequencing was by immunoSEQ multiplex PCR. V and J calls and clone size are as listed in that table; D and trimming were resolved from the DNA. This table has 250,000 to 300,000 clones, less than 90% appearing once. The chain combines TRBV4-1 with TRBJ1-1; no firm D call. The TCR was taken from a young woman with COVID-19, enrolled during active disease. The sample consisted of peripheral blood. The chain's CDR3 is CASSQEGGLRDTEAFF. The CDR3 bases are TGCGCCAGCAGCCAAGAAGGAGGGCTGAGAGACACTGAAGCTTTCTTT.